One sample yielded the 23 T cell receptor beta chains listed below, sequenced in a study of blood T cell repertoires in COVID-19. Assay: immunoSEQ multiplex PCR; the TCRdb copy retains only in-frame clones and omits some. This repertoire shows fewer than 400,000 clones, around 84% found once; its top ten account for under 2%. The sequencing sample was made of PBMCs or T cells enriched from blood (not recorded which). The source is a woman aged 25 to 39 who had been exposed to COVID-19.

The gene calls are TRBV7-3 and TRBJ2-3; 14 bases fit TRBD2. V lost 1 base and J lost 1; bases outside the gene matches: 4. The CDR3 covers 18 residues. Germline-derived CDR1 and CDR2 are SGHTA and FQGTGA. The DNA of the CDR3 is TGTGCCAGCAGCTTAAAGGGACTAGCGGGAGTCGGCACAGATACGCAGTATTTT. This gives the protein CASSLKGLAGVGTDTQYF.

The chain employs TRBV7-8 and TRBJ2-7; D is perhaps TRBD1 (6 bases). The CDR3 has 19 amino acids. Germline CDR1 SGHVS, CDR2 FQNEAQ. The V gene lost 0 bases and the J gene lost 1 base, with 22 bases spanning the gap. The chain's CDR3 is CASSLALSRQVALSYEQYF. Written as DNA, the CDR3 is TGTGCCAGCAGCTTAGCTCTTTCGCGACAGGTCGCACTTTCCTACGAGCAGTACTTC. The entire variable domain, with the rest obtained from reference TRBV7-8 and TRBJ2-7, is as follows: GAGVSQSPRYKVAKRGQDVALRCDPISGHVSLFWYQQALGQGPEFLTYFQNEAQLDKSGLPSDRFFAERPEGSVSTLKIQRTQQEDSAVYLCASSLALSRQVALSYEQYFGPGTRLTVT.

The gene calls are TRBV7-9 and TRBJ2-1, with 9 bases identical to TRBD2. J lost 3 bases, V lost 4 bases, and 4 bases had no gene match. Germline V gene lookup returns CDR1 SEHNR and CDR2 FQNEAQ (reference sequence). The length of the CDR3 is 15 residues. The CDR3 DNA is TGTGCCAGCAGCTCGCTAGCGGGATACTACAATGAGCAGTTCTTC. Its translation is CASSSLAGYYNEQFF.

The chain recombines TRBV15 with TRBJ2-7; possibly TRBD2 for D (7 bases). The germline V gene has CDR1 LNHNV and CDR2 YYDKDF (reference sequence). The CDR3 covers 15 residues. Trimming took off 1 base at V and 6 bases at J, with 16 bases between the two ends. The CDR3 loop reads CATSRGTGGQGEQYF. The CDR3 bases are TGTGCCACCAGCAGAGGCACGGGGGGACAAGGCGAGCAGTACTTC. The full variable domain, its missing parts supplied by reference TRBV15 and TRBJ2-7, is DAMVIQNPRYQVTQFGKPVTLSCSQTLNHNVMYWYQQKSSQAPKLLFHYYDKDFNNEADTPDNFQSRRPNTSFCFLDIRSPGLGDTAMYLCATSRGTGGQGEQYFGPGTRLTVT.

The V gene is TRBV4-1, the J gene TRBJ2-1, with TRBD2 identical over 10 bases. The CDR3 consists of 18 residues. In germline, CDR1 is MGHRA, CDR2 YSYEKL. V lost 3 bases and J lost 0; bases outside the gene matches: 8. The CDR3 sequence is CASSHLLAGPSSYNEQFF. DNA of the CDR3: TGCGCCAGCAGCCATCTACTAGCGGGACCGAGCTCCTACAATGAGCAGTTCTTC.

This chain uses TRBV4-3 with TRBJ2-1, with TRBD1 matching over 8 bases. The length of the CDR3 is 15 residues. V shed 2 bases, J shed 6 bases, and the junction held 6 bases outside the gene matches. Germline-derived CDR1 and CDR2 are LGHNA and YSLEER. CDR3 loop: CASSQSGRGLNEQFF. In nucleotides, the CDR3 is TGCGCCAGCAGCCAAAGTGGCAGGGGGCTCAATGAGCAGTTCTTC.

The chain joins TRBV2 to TRBJ2-1; D not resolved. The V end was cut by 6 bases, the J end by 7 bases, with 7 bases between. Looked up from germline, CDR1 is SNHLY and CDR2 is FYNNEI. This CDR3 comprises 11 residues. DNA of the CDR3: TGTGCCAGCAGATATGTGAATGAGCAGTTCTTC. This codes for CASRYVNEQFF.

The V and J genes are TRBV20-1 and TRBJ1-1; D unresolved. V was trimmed by 2 bases and J by 1 base, leaving 2 bases between them. Looked up from germline, CDR1 is DFQATT and CDR2 is SNEGSKA (reference sequence). This CDR3 contains 11 residues. CDR3 coding DNA: TGCAGTGCTAGACGGAACACTGAAGCTTTCTTT. This encodes CSARRNTEAFF.

The DNA for the CDR3 is TGTGCCAGCAGTTTATCGCAGGGGCGTTGGGAAAAACTGTTTTTT. Its translation: CASSLSQGRWEKLFF. The V and J genes are TRBV27 and TRBJ1-4, with D maybe TRBD1 (6 bases). Trimming removed 0 bases at V and 8 bases at J, with 13 bases between. The CDR3 extends over 15 amino acids. Germline V gene lookup returns CDR1 MNHEY and CDR2 SMNVEV (reference sequence).

The chain combines TRBV7-2 with TRBJ2-7; TRBD2 is a possible D gene (6 bases). CDR3 length: 16 residues. Germline CDR1 reads SGHTA; CDR2 reads FQGNSA. V dropped 11 bases and J dropped 2 bases, with 25 bases sitting between them. CDR3 residues: CAVRPERLVRAYEQYF. For the CDR3, the DNA is TGTGCCGTCCGCCCCGAGAGACTAGTGAGGGCCTACGAGCAGTACTTC.

The chain employs TRBV30 and TRBJ1-4, with 7 nucleotides matching TRBD1. V trimming: 8 bases; J trimming: 6 bases; junction bases outside the gene matches: 9. The CDR3 length is 13 residues. Germline V gives CDR1 GTSNPN, CDR2 SVGIG (reference sequence). CDR3 nucleotide sequence: TGTGCCGGGGACCGGGGACAGCATGAAAAACTGTTTTTT. Its protein is CAGDRGQHEKLFF.

This chain joins TRBV3-1 (or the pseudogene TRBV3-2) and TRBJ1-5, with D unclear. The CDR3 has 14 residues. Trimming pared 3 bases from V and 6 bases from J, leaving 12 bases between. Germline CDR1 LGHDT, CDR2 YNNKEL (reference sequence). The CDR3, as DNA: TGTGCCAGCAGCCAGGGTTTAGGAGGTCAGCCCCAGCATTTT. Translating it yields CASSQGLGGQPQHF.

A single count supports this clone. The rearrangement joins TRBV5-1 to TRBJ2-7; TRBD2 aligns across 7 bases. CDR3 length: 15 amino acids. Germline CDR1 is SGHRS and CDR2 is YFSETQ. V trimming: 0 bases; J trimming: 5 bases; junction bases outside the gene matches: 8. CDR3: CASSLGWGGLDEQYF. The CDR3 nucleotides are TGCGCCAGCAGCTTGGGTTGGGGAGGGTTGGACGAGCAGTACTTC.

V usage is TRBV15 and J usage is TRBJ2-7, with 7 nucleotides matching TRBD2. After removal of 5 bases from V and 1 base from J, the junction contained 8 bases not matched to a gene. Germline V CDR1 and CDR2: LNHNV, YYDKDF (reference sequence). The CDR3 is 15 residues long. The CDR3 spells CATSSSGGFSYEQYF. The CDR3 nucleotides read TGTGCCACCAGCTCATCGGGAGGTTTTTCCTACGAGCAGTACTTC. Full variable domain (missing parts from reference TRBV15 and TRBJ2-7): DAMVIQNPRYQVTQFGKPVTLSCSQTLNHNVMYWYQQKSSQAPKLLFHYYDKDFNNEADTPDNFQSRRPNTSFCFLDIRSPGLGDTAMYLCATSSSGGFSYEQYFGPGTRLTVT.

The V and J genes are TRBV7-3 and TRBJ2-1, with 14 bases identical to TRBD2. The CDR3 length is 15 residues. The trim removed 4 bases at V and 5 bases at J, leaving 1 base unmatched. The germline CDR1 and CDR2 sequences are SGHTA and FQGTGA. The DNA of the CDR3 is TGTGCCAGCAGCTGGACTAGCGGGGGGAACAATGAGCAGTTCTTC. Translated: CASSWTSGGNNEQFF.

The rearrangement joins TRBV11-3 to TRBJ1-2; TRBD1 aligns across 8 bases. Germline CDR1 reads SGHNT; CDR2 reads YENEEA. There are 14 residues in the CDR3. V lost 1 base to trimming and J lost 3 bases; unmatched junction nucleotides: 1. CDR3 residues: CASSLGQGYYGYTF. DNA for the CDR3: TGTGCCAGCAGCTTAGGACAGGGGTACTATGGCTACACCTTC.

J is TRBJ1-2 and V is TRBV7-8; D remains ambiguous. This CDR3 is 13 amino acids long. Trimming left V 3 bases short and J 2 bases short, with 7 bases between. Per the germline V gene, CDR1 is SGHVS and CDR2 is FQNEAQ. The CDR3 coding sequence is TGTGCCAGCAGCTTGAGGGTGAACTATGGCTACACCTTC. As protein: CASSLRVNYGYTF.

This clone occurred a few times. The chain combines TRBV6-2 or TRBV6-3 with TRBJ1-2; 7 nucleotides line up with TRBD1. The CDR3 runs 13 residues. Germline values: CDR1 MNHEY, CDR2 SVGEGT. Trimming took 4 bases from V and 10 from J; bases not matched to a gene: 9. CDR3 sequence (DNA): TGTGCCAGCAGTTGGGACAGAGAAGGAGACTACACCTTC. Residues: CASSWDREGDYTF.

This chain links TRBV7-9 with TRBJ2-7, with 11 bases aligning to TRBD2. CDR1 is SEHNR and CDR2 is FQNEAQ in the germline V gene (reference sequence). The CDR3 is 13 amino acids. J was trimmed by 5 bases and V by 8 bases; bases with no gene match: 5. The CDR3 coding sequence is TGTGCCAGCGGTAGACTAGCGGGAAACGAGCAGTACTTC. Protein: CASGRLAGNEQYF.

The chain has TRBV5-8 and TRBJ1-6; TRBD1 might be the D (6 bases). This CDR3 has 17 residues. The V end lost 6 bases, the J end lost 12 bases, and 28 bases lay between the germline ends. Germline V gene sequence: CDR1 SGHTS, CDR2 YDEGEE. The CDR3 DNA follows: TGTGCCAGCACCCGATATTCGCTGGGGGCCTCTGGTAGACCCCTCCACTTT. It yields the protein CASTRYSLGASGRPLHF.

This chain joins TRBV7-3 and TRBJ2-5; 8 nucleotides agree with TRBD1. The CDR3 consists of 15 residues. Germline V gene lookup returns CDR1 SGHTA and CDR2 FQGTGA. The V gene end was trimmed by 2 bases and the J gene end by 5 bases; junction bases not matched to a gene: 7. The CDR3, as DNA: TGTGCCAGCAGCTTAGAGCACAGGGGGTGGGAGACCCAGTACTTC. This sequence encodes CASSLEHRGWETQYF. The full variable domain, with the rest looked up from reference TRBV7-3 and TRBJ2-5, is GAGVSQTPSNKVTEKGKYVELRCDPISGHTALYWYRQSLGQGPEFLIYFQGTGAADDSGLPNDRFFAVRPEGSVSTLKIQRTERGDSAVYLCASSLEHRGWETQYFGPGTRLLVL.

J is TRBJ2-2 and V is TRBV19; 8 positions match TRBD1. Germline values: CDR1 LNHDA, CDR2 SQIVND (reference sequence). The CDR3 sequence is 15 residues long. Trimming removed 3 bases from V and 4 bases from J; junction bases left unmatched: 4. The CDR3 reads CASSIRDRSTGELFF. DNA for the CDR3: TGTGCCAGTAGTATTCGGGACAGGAGCACCGGGGAGCTGTTTTTT.

This chain connects TRBV5-1 to TRBJ2-7; no reliable D call. The germline V gene encodes CDR1 SGHRS and CDR2 YFSETQ. V gave up 4 bases and J gave up 5 bases, with 19 bases separating them. The CDR3 has 15 residues. The CDR3 DNA reads TGCGCCAGCAGCCTAAGACCGGGTATTAAAGACGAGCAGTACTTC. It codes for CASSLRPGIKDEQYF.